The present T cell receptor (beta chain) was sequenced within a study of blood T cell repertoires in COVID-19. Profiling relied on immunoSEQ multiplex PCR, and the TCRdb table lists in-frame clones only, not all of them. The table has 400,000 to 450,000 clones, 80% to 95% seen once. The study assigned cohorts using participant-reported clinical history. This clone was seen a single time. Sequencing was performed on PBMCs or T cells enriched from blood (not recorded which). The origin of this receptor is a man between 18 and 29 years old who had recovered from COVID-19.

In nucleotides, the CDR3 is TGTGCCAGCAGTTACTCGGAGGGCCTCGAGACCCAGTACTTC. The encoded protein is CASSYSEGLETQYF. This chain connects TRBV6-6 to TRBJ2-5; tentatively, D is TRBD2 (6 bases). Per germline, CDR1 MNHNY and CDR2 SVGAGI (reference sequence). V lost 0 bases, J lost 5 bases, and 10 bases lay in between. CDR3 length equals 14 residues.